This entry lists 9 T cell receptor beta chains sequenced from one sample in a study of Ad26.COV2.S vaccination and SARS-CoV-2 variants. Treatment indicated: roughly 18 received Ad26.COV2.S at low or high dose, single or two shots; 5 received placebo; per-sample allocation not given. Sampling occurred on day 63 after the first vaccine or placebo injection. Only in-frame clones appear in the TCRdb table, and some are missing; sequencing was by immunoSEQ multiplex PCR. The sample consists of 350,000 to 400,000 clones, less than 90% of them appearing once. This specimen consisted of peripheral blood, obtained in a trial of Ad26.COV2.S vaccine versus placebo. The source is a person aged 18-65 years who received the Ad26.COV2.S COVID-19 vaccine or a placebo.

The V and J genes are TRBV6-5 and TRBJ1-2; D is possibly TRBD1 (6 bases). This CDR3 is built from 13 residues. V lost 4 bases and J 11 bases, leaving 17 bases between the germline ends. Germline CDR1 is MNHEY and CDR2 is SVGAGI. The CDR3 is CASSSPTGSVYTF. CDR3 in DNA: TGTGCCAGCAGTTCCCCAACAGGGAGTGTGTACACCTTC.

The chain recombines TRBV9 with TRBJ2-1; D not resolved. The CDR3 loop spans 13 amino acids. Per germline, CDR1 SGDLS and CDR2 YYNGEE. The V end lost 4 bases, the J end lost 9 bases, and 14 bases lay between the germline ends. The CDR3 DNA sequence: TGTGCCAGCAGCCCGTACGACTGGCCTGAGCAGTTCTTC. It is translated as CASSPYDWPEQFF.

CDR3 coding DNA: TGTGCCACCAGTGATAAGGGTACTGAAGCTTTCTTT. This sequence encodes CATSDKGTEAFF. The chain has TRBV24-1 and TRBJ1-1; D not certain. There are 12 residues in the CDR3. Trimming took 3 bases from V and 5 from J, leaving 6 bases between them. Germline assignment: CDR1 KGHDR and CDR2 SFDVKD.

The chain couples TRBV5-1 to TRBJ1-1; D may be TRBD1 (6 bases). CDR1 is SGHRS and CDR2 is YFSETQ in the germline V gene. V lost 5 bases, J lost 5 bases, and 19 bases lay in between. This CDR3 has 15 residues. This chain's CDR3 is CASSSETGGRTEAFF. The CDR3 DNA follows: TGCGCCAGCAGTTCCGAGACAGGTGGACGGACTGAAGCTTTCTTT.

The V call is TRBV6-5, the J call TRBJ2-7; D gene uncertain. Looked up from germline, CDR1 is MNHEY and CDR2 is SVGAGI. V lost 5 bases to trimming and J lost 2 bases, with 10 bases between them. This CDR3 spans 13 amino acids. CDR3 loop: CASSTTRTYEQYF. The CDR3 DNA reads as TGTGCCAGCAGTACCACAAGGACCTACGAGCAGTACTTC.

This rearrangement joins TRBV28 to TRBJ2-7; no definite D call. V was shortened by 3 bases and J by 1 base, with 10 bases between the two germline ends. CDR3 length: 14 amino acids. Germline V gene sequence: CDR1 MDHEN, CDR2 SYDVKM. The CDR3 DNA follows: TGTGCCAGCAGTTTTGACGGCCGTTCCTACGAGCAGTACTTC. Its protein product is CASSFDGRSYEQYF.

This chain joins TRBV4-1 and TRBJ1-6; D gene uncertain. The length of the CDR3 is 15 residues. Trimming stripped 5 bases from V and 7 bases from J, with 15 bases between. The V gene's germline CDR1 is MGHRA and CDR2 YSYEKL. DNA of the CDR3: TGCGCCAGCAGCTCCGCCCCGGGAGAGAATTCACCCCTCCACTTT. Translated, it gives CASSSAPGENSPLHF.

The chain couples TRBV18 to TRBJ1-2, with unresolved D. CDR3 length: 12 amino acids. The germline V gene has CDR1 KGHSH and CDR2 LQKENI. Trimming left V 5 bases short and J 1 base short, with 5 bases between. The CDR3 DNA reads TGTGCCAGCTCAAGTGATAACTATGGCTACACCTTC. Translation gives CASSSDNYGYTF.

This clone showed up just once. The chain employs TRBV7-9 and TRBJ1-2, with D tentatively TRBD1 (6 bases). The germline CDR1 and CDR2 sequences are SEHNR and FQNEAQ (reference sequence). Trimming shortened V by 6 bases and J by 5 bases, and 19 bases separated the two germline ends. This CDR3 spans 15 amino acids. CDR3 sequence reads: CASRKEGGPLYGYTF. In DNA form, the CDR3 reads TGTGCCAGCAGGAAAGAGGGGGGCCCTTTATATGGCTACACCTTC.